Detailed here is one T cell receptor (delta chain). With a far larger clone one base away, a read error is the likely cause. This sample includes further DNA sequences coding for the same CDR3. The CDR3 length is 18 residues. Per germline, CDR1 GEAIGNYY and CDR2 EKD. The sample comes from a study of gamma-delta T cells after stem cell transplantation. TCRdb processed the RT-PCR reads again with the CATT caller. The top ten hold about 30% of the sample, which has 1,500 to 2,000 delta-chain clones, around 18% seen once. Sequencing used gamma-delta T cells. This clonotype originated in a human donor. It is not recorded whose cells these are; they may come from a transplant donor. The chain uses TRDV2 and TRDJ1, with TRDD3 matching over 9 bases. Here the CDR3 reads CACDTIGATGGHTDKLIF. CDR3 bases: TGCGCCTGTGACACCATCGGCGCTACTGGGGGACACACCGATAAACTCATCTTT.